This T cell receptor (beta chain) appears in the sequencing data of a study of T cells in Graves' hyperthyroidism and ophthalmopathy (dated by TCRdb to between 2017 and 2020). With regard to the full study: A discovery cohort of about a hundred patients, about 40 with Graves' ophthalmopathy and 55 to 60 with stable Graves' hyperthyroidism, was used to find distinguishing TCR V-J signatures. For training and testing, the approximately 92 patients in the discovery cohort were randomly divided in a 7:3 ratio. Following sampling, methimazole starting at 30 mg daily was given to hyperthyroidism patients, and high-dose intravenous methylprednisolone was given to ophthalmopathy patients. An independent validation cohort of 18 to 20 hyperthyroidism patients and approximately 17 patients who later progressed to ophthalmopathy tested prospective prediction of ophthalmopathy. The study also compared thyroid tissue and blood T-cell repertoires from five or six Graves' hyperthyroidism patients. The paper describes TCR Vbeta CDR3 sequencing of 140 or so peripheral blood samples, made up of 43 ophthalmopathy patients, some 76 hyperthyroidism patients and roughly 17 progressor patients. Here is what the overall study found, with its caveats: Sample size was not statistically predetermined, and blinding of investigators to group allocation was not performed. In validation, the model predicted progression to ophthalmopathy with 65% to 71% sensitivity and 72% to 75% specificity, a median of approximately 6.7 months before onset. Blood samples also contained most of the expanded thyroid clonotypes (frequency above 0.001), which suggests that blood repertoires may reflect thyroid immune responses. In cross-validation, a model built on a 13 V-J signature told ophthalmopathy apart from stable hyperthyroidism with under 90% sensitivity and around 84% specificity, and in testing the same model reached 80%/75%.

Germline trimming amounts to 4 bases on V and 0 bases on J, with 8 as the count of junction bases outside the gene matches. The germline V gene encodes CDR1 DFQATT and CDR2 SNEGSKA (reference sequence). Spanning cysteine to phenylalanine, the CDR3 consists of 16 amino acids. Of all the DNA, just the CDR3 is kept, 48 bases in frame from base 1. Turning to this clonotype: No cognate antigen has been identified for it. Nothing much larger sits one base from this clone, and base qualities are not available.

Amplification of TCR beta CDR3 regions was carried out from RNA transcripts. The TCR CDR3 was subjected to a first round of RT-PCR using the HTBI primer set and the Qiagen OneStep RT-PCR kit. Libraries were constructed in a second round of multiplex PCR, after which size selection and purification were carried out. The libraries were sequenced on an Illumina HiSeq2000 using paired-end 100 bp reads. The paper's processing steps were these. SOAPnuke was used to process the raw data, with reads discarded if the reads contained adapters or uncalled bases, had a mean Phred below 15, or lacked an exact constant-primer or identifier match. COPE v1.2.5 was used to merge the high-quality paired reads, and each unique nucleotide sequence was defined as a clonotype. MiTCR v1.1 was used to align clonotypes to the IMGT TRBV, TRBD and TRBJ reference segments. Only V-J combinations with frequency above 0.0001, covering about 99% of repertoires, were analysed. A TCS score was defined as the ratio between F50 (clonal expansion) and ExV (chaos), using BLOSUM62-based TCRdist between CDR3 peptides within each V-J. Welch's t-statistics and random forest reduced 514 V-J features to around 14, which were used in a naive Bayes classifier (R e1071). The Morisita-Horn index was used to measure how similar the thyroid and blood repertoires were. Clones were called with MiXCR by TCRdb after fastp trimmed the public reads at Q25, and only in-frame beta chains were retained. For every CDR3 protein sequence, its rows merge into one entry that carries the most common genes and DNA. The V and J calls were not made by the authors but by TCRdb's processing. This sample gives about 98,000 distinct CDR3 sequences in total; 35% to 50% of them show up just once. The ten largest clones capture roughly 10% of the sample.

Stable Graves' hyperthyroidism was defined as no progression to ophthalmopathy during 18 months of follow-up. Hyperthyroidism patients were newly diagnosed, had a disease duration of under 2 months, and were aged 18 to 65 years. Exclusion was applied to patients with uncontrolled infections, other autoimmune diseases, pregnancy or lactation. Diagnoses relied on clinical symptoms, serum thyroxine and TRAb, thyroid ultrasound and orbital computed tomography. Total RNA was extracted with Trizol reagent, and quality was checked on an Agilent 2100 Bioanalyzer. Sequenced: peripheral blood or thyroid tissue (not recorded which). The chain joins TRBV20-1 to TRBJ2-7, and 11 junctional nucleotides match TRBD2. The origin of this receptor is a woman in her twenties or thirties with Graves' hyperthyroidism. The nucleotide sequence reads as follows: TGCAGTGCTAAGGGACTAGCGGTACTAAGCTCCTACGAGCAGTACTTC. It translates as CSAKGLAVLSSYEQYF.